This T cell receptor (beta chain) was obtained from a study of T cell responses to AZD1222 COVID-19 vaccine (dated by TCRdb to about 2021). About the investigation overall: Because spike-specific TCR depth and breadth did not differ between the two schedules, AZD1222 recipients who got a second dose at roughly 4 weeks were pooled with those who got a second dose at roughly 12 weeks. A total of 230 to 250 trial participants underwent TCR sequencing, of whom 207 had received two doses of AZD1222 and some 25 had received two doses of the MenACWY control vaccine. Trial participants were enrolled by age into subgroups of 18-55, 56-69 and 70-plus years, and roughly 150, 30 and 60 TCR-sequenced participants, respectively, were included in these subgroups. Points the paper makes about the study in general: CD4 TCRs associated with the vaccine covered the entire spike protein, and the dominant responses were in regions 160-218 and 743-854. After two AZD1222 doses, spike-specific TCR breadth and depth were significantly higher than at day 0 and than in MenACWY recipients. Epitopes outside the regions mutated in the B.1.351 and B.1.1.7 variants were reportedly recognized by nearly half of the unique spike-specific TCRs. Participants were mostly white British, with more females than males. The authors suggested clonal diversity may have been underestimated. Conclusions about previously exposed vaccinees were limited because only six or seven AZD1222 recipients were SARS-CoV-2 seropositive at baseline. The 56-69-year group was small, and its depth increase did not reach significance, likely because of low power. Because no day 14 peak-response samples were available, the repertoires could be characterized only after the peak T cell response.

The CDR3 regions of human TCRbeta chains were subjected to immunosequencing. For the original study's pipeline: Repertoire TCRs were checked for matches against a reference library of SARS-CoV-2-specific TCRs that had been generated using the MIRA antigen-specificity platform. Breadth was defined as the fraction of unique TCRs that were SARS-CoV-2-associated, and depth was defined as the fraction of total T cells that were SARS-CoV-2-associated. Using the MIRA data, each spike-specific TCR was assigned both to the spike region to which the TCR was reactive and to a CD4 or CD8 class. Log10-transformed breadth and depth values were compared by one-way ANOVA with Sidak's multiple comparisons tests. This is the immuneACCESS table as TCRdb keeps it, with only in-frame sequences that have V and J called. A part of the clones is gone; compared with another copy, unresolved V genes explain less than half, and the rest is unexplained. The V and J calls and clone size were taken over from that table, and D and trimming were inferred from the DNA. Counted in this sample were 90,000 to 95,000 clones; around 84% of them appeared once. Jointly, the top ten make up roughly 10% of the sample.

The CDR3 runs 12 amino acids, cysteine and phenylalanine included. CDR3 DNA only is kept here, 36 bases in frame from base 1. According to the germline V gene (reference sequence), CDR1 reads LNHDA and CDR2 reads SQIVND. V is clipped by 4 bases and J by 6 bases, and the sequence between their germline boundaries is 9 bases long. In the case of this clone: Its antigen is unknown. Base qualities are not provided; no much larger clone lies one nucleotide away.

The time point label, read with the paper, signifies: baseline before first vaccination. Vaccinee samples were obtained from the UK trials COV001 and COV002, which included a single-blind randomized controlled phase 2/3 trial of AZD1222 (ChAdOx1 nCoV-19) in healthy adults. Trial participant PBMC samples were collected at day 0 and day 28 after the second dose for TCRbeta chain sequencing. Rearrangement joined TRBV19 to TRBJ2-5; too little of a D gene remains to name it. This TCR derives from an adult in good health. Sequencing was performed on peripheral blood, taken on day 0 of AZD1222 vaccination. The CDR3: CASSNSSKTQYF. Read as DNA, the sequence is TGTGCCAGTAGTAACAGTTCCAAGACCCAGTACTTC. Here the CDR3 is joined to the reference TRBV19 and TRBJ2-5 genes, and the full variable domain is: DGGITQSPKYLFRKEGQNVTLSCEQNLNHDAMYWYRQDPGQGLRLIYYSQIVNDFQKGDIAEGYSVSREKKESFPLTVTSAQKNPTAFYLCASSNSSKTQYFGPGTRLLVL.